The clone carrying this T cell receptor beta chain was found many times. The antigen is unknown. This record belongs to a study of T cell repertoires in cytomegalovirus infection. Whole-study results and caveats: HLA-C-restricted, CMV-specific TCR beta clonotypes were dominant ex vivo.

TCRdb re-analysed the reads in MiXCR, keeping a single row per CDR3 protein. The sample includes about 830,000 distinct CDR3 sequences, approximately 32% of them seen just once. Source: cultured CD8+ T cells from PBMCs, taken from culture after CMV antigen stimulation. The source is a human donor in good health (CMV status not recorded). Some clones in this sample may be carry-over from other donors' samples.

CDR3 sequence (DNA): TGTGCCAGCAGCTTAGCCCGGGAGTCCTACGAGCAGTACGTC. As protein: CASSLARESYEQYV. V usage is TRBV7-2 and J usage is TRBJ2-7; tentative D call: TRBD2 (6 bases). V gave up 0 bases and J gave up 1 base, with 7 bases separating them. CDR3 length: 14 residues. Germline CDR1 and CDR2: SGHTA and FQGNSA.